The 27 T cell receptor beta chains in this list originate from one sample, sequenced in a study of identical twins. TCRdb called the 5' RACE reads again in MiXCR, with one record for every CDR3 protein. This repertoire shows roughly 690,000 distinct CDR3 sequences, around 20% found once; its top ten account for approximately 4.3%. The data also belong to a second study, concerning T cells expressing NK-cell markers.

Sequenced sample: PBMCs. All receptors come from a woman younger than 30 in good health.

This clonotype has a count of ten or more. CDR3 bases: TGTGCCATCAGCCAGCGGGGGGTTAACACCGGGGAGCTGTTTTTT. This translates into CAISQRGVNTGELFF. This chain connects TRBV10-3 to TRBJ2-2; 9 bases line up with TRBD2. From germline, CDR1 is ENHRY and CDR2 SYGVKD. CDR3 size: 15 residues. Unmatched junction bases numbered 4, after V lost 6 bases and J lost 2 bases.

The chain has TRBV11-3 and TRBJ2-7; D unresolved. CDR3 length: 14 residues. CDR1 SGHNT and CDR2 YENEEA come from the germline V gene. The germline V and J ends were trimmed by 7 bases and 0 bases, with 13 bases remaining between them. Here the CDR3 DNA reads TGTGCCAGCAACTTGAACCCCGACTCCTACGAGCAGTACTTC. It specifies CASNLNPDSYEQYF.

This clonotype was observed many times. J is TRBJ2-7 and V is TRBV27, with a weak D call TRBD1 (6 bases). The CDR3 spans 14 residues. Trimming stripped 6 bases from V and 1 base from J, with 13 bases between. The germline V gene has CDR1 MNHEY and CDR2 SMNVEV (reference sequence). CDR3 DNA sequence: TGTGCCAGCAGGCTCTCACAGGGATCCTACGAGCAGTACTTC. The encoded protein is CASRLSQGSYEQYF.

In its sample, this clonotype was seen many times. V usage is TRBV24-1 and J usage is TRBJ2-5; the match to TRBD2 covers 7 bases. V lost 3 bases and J lost 2; bases outside the gene matches: 5. Germline CDR1 reads KGHDR; CDR2 reads SFDVKD. The CDR3 totals 15 residues. CDR3 in amino acids: CATSDRSSGQETQYF. In nucleotides, the CDR3 is TGTGCCACCAGTGATAGGTCTAGCGGACAAGAGACCCAGTACTTC.

Ten or more counts support this clonotype. The chain is built from TRBV20-1 and TRBJ2-7; 10 nucleotides align to TRBD2. The V segment lost 5 bases and the J segment 5 bases; nucleotides outside the gene matches: 6. The CDR3 totals 13 residues. Germline V gene sequence: CDR1 DFQATT, CDR2 SNEGSKA (reference sequence). For the CDR3, the DNA is TGCAGTGCTCGAGCGGGAGGGCCCCACGAGCAGTACTTC. It specifies CSARAGGPHEQYF.

The chain employs TRBV6-1 and TRBJ1-5; 7 bases are shared with TRBD1. The germline V gene encodes CDR1 MNHNS and CDR2 SASEGT. J lost 4 bases, V lost 8 bases, and 8 bases had no gene match. This CDR3 is 14 amino acids long. The CDR3 region is CASSRDSTNQPQHF. The CDR3 DNA reads TGTGCCAGCTCGCGGGACAGCACTAATCAGCCCCAGCATTTT.

The chain has TRBV2 and TRBJ2-6; D possibly corresponds to TRBD1 (5 bases). The ends were cut back, 8 bases at V and 1 base at J, with 9 bases in the middle. Germline V lookup: CDR1 SNHLY, CDR2 FYNNEI. There are 14 residues in the CDR3. For the CDR3, the DNA is TGTGCCAGCCAGCCAGGGTCTGGGGCCAACGTCCTGACTTTC. Encoded protein: CASQPGSGANVLTF.

The chain joins TRBV20-1 to TRBJ2-1; 14 bases match TRBD2. In germline, CDR1 is DFQATT, CDR2 SNEGSKA (reference sequence). After removal of 5 bases from V and 5 bases from J, the junction contained 2 bases not matched to a gene. The CDR3 is 14 residues long. The CDR3 DNA sequence: TGCAGTGCTCGGACTAGCGGGAGGAACAATGAGCAGTTCTTC. This codes for CSARTSGRNNEQFF.

The J gene is TRBJ1-1, the V gene TRBV12-5; no firm D call. Germline CDR1 is LGHNT and CDR2 is FRNRAP. The CDR3 totals 14 residues. Between the trimmed V and J ends, which lost 7 bases and 0 bases, there was a span of 12 bases. CDR3 bases: TGTGCTAGTGCCACCAGAGAGATGAACACTGAAGCTTTCTTT. Translating gives CASATREMNTEAFF.

The rearrangement uses TRBV7-9 and TRBJ2-7; TRBD1 is a possible D gene (6 bases). The germline V gene has CDR1 SEHNR and CDR2 FQNEAQ (reference sequence). V gave up 7 bases and J gave up 0 bases, with 13 bases separating them. This CDR3 has 14 amino acids. DNA for the CDR3: TGTGCCAGCACCAAGGACAGAAGCTCCTACGAGCAGTACTTC. Translating gives CASTKDRSSYEQYF. The full variable domain, rest sourced from reference TRBV7-9 and TRBJ2-7, is DTGVSQNPRHKITKRGQNVTFRCDPISEHNRLYWYRQTLGQGPEFLTYFQNEAQLEKSRLLSDRFSAERPKGSFSTLEIQRTEQGDSAMYLCASTKDRSSYEQYFGPGTRLTVT.

There are a few counts of this clonotype. V and J are TRBV27 and TRBJ2-7; 14 bases map to TRBD2. This CDR3 has 17 residues. Germline V gene sequence: CDR1 MNHEY, CDR2 SMNVEV (reference sequence). V lost 6 bases and J lost 4; bases outside the gene matches: 11. In DNA, the CDR3 is TGTGCCAGCAGCAAAACCGGGACTAGCGGGAGTGTGTACGAGCAGTACTTC. Amino acids: CASSKTGTSGSVYEQYF.

This clonotype was seen more than once but under ten times. The chain recombines TRBV6-5 with TRBJ2-7, with unresolved D. This CDR3 contains 12 residues. Trimming pared 2 bases from V and 5 bases from J, leaving 7 bases between. The V gene's germline CDR1 is MNHEY and CDR2 SVGAGI. The CDR3 region is CASSYDEDEQYF. The CDR3 coding sequence is TGTGCCAGCAGTTACGACGAGGACGAGCAGTACTTC.

Points on this clonotype: Just one base apart from a much larger clone, this may be a read error. The chain uses TRBV27 and TRBJ1-1; no clear D gene. V lost 3 bases, J lost 1 base, and 6 bases lay in between. This CDR3 is built from 13 residues. Germline values: CDR1 MNHEY, CDR2 SMNVEV (reference sequence). The CDR3: CASSFYGNTEAFF. CDR3 sequence (DNA): TGTGCCAGCAGTTTCTATGGGAACACTGAAGCTTTCTTT.

The rearrangement joins TRBV6-2 or TRBV6-3 to TRBJ2-5, with D unresolved. The CDR3 runs to 13 residues. V was pared by 5 bases and J by 5 bases, with 12 bases between. Per germline, CDR1 MNHEY and CDR2 SVGEGT. In nucleotides, the CDR3 is TGTGCCAGCAGTAGGCGTTATCCGGAGACCCAGTACTTC. It yields the protein CASSRRYPETQYF.

This clonotype has a handful of counts. The CDR3 here is CSVDPGQGRRVADTQYF. CDR3 nucleotides: TGCAGCGTCGACCCGGGACAGGGGAGGAGAGTAGCAGATACGCAGTATTTT. The V and J genes are TRBV29-1 and TRBJ2-3, with 10 bases identical to TRBD1. V gave up 6 bases and J gave up 4 bases; unmatched junction bases: 16. CDR3 length equals 17 residues. Germline V gene data show CDR1 as SQVTM and CDR2 as ANQGSEA.

The chain couples TRBV20-1 to TRBJ2-5, with D perhaps being TRBD1 or TRBD2 (5 bases each). Trimming cost V 0 bases and J 4 bases, with 12 bases left between them. Germline lookup yields CDR1 DFQATT and CDR2 SNEGSKA (reference sequence). The CDR3 sequence is 14 residues long. The DNA for the CDR3 is TGCAGTGCTAGAGATCGTGGGGGAAGAGAGACCCAGTACTTC. Amino acids: CSARDRGGRETQYF.

This clonotype was seen a handful of times. This chain uses TRBV7-8 with TRBJ1-4; D unclear. The V end was cut by 5 bases, the J end by 0 bases, with 10 bases between. The CDR3 has 15 amino acids. Germline-derived CDR1 and CDR2 are SGHVS and FQNEAQ. The CDR3 DNA reads TGTGCCAGCAGCCCACGGGCGGCAACTAATGAAAAACTGTTTTTT. Amino acid sequence: CASSPRAATNEKLFF.

The chain uses TRBV15 and TRBJ2-2, with D tentatively TRBD1 or TRBD2 (5 bases each). From germline, CDR1 is LNHNV and CDR2 YYDKDF (reference sequence). The CDR3 is 15 amino acids. V lost 5 bases, J lost 3 bases, and 13 bases lay in between. CDR3 amino acids: CATSLTGPHTGELFF. The CDR3 coding sequence is TGTGCCACCAGCCTTACGGGACCTCACACCGGGGAGCTGTTTTTT.

This clonotype was recorded a few times. The gene calls are TRBV7-2 and TRBJ2-7, with D perhaps being TRBD1 or TRBD2 (5 bases each). From germline, CDR1 is SGHTA and CDR2 FQGNSA. V dropped 4 bases and J dropped 2 bases, with 12 bases sitting between them. This CDR3 contains 14 residues. CDR3 sequence reads: CASSSSGTAYEQYF. The CDR3 DNA follows: TGTGCCAGCAGCTCCTCCGGGACGGCCTACGAGCAGTACTTC.

This clonotype came up a few times. The gene calls are TRBV5-1 and TRBJ2-3; 8 nucleotides align to TRBD1. Per the germline V gene, CDR1 is SGHRS and CDR2 is YFSETQ. The length of the CDR3 is 17 residues. V was pared by 0 bases and J by 2 bases, with 8 bases of the junction left unmatched. The CDR3 DNA follows: TGCGCCAGCAGCTTGGCCCAGGACAGGGAGGACACAGATACGCAGTATTTT. Amino acids: CASSLAQDREDTDTQYF. The full variable domain, rest sourced from reference TRBV5-1 and TRBJ2-3, is KAGVTQTPRYLIKTRGQQVTLSCSPISGHRSVSWYQQTPGQGLQFLFEYFSETQRNKGNFPGRFSGRQFSNSRSEMNVSTLELGDSALYLCASSLAQDREDTDTQYFGPGTRLTVL.

This clonotype has ten or more counts. The chain links TRBV12-3 or TRBV12-4 to TRBJ2-1; D perhaps matches TRBD1 (6 bases). The V end lost 0 bases, the J end lost 5 bases, and 8 bases lay between the germline ends. The CDR3 is 14 amino acids. The CDR3: CASSLAGADNEQFF. DNA for the CDR3: TGTGCCAGCAGTTTAGCGGGGGCCGACAATGAGCAGTTCTTC.

This chain uses TRBV6-2 or TRBV6-3 with TRBJ1-5; D is perhaps TRBD1 (5 bases). Germline values: CDR1 MNHEY, CDR2 SVGEGT. This CDR3 has 13 amino acids. V lost 3 bases and J 6 bases, leaving 9 bases between the germline ends. This chain's CDR3 is CASSYPGGQPQHF. The CDR3 DNA sequence: TGTGCCAGCAGTTATCCCGGGGGTCAGCCCCAGCATTTT.

This sequence joins TRBV3-1 and TRBJ2-3; 10 bases map to TRBD2. The V segment lost 4 bases and the J segment 0 bases; nucleotides outside the gene matches: 7. Looked up from germline, CDR1 is LGHDT and CDR2 is YNNKEL (reference sequence). The CDR3 sequence is 17 residues long. In nucleotides, the CDR3 is TGTGCCAGCAGCCTTTCTAGCGGGGGAACTAGCACAGATACGCAGTATTTT. Translated, it gives CASSLSSGGTSTDTQYF.

This clonotype was seen a handful of times. The chain has TRBV29-1 and TRBJ2-5, with 11 bases aligning to TRBD2. J lost 6 bases, V lost 5 bases, and 5 bases had no gene match. The CDR3 sequence is 13 residues long. Germline CDR1 reads SQVTM; CDR2 reads ANQGSEA. CDR3 protein: CSVPLAGGKTQYF. For the CDR3, the DNA is TGCAGCGTTCCGCTAGCGGGAGGAAAGACCCAGTACTTC. Full variable domain (remainder filled in from reference TRBV29-1 and TRBJ2-5): SAVISQKPSRDICQRGTSLTIQCQVDSQVTMMFWYRQQPGQSLTLIATANQGSEATYESGFVIDKFPISRPNLTFSTLTVSNMSPEDSSIYLCSVPLAGGKTQYFGPGTRLLVL.

This clonotype came up many times. The chain uses TRBV12-3 or TRBV12-4 and TRBJ2-2; D not certain. The V gene lost 3 bases and the J gene lost 5 bases, with 10 bases spanning the gap. The CDR3 contains 14 residues. The CDR3 is CASSLSTDTGELFF. The CDR3 DNA is TGTGCCAGCAGTTTGAGTACAGATACCGGGGAGCTGTTTTTT.

In this sample, this clonotype turned up a few times. The chain has TRBV6-1 and TRBJ1-2; D unclear. Germline-derived CDR1 and CDR2 are MNHNS and SASEGT. V was trimmed by 6 bases and J by 7 bases, leaving 15 bases between them. The CDR3 runs 13 residues. The CDR3 is CASRSLRVAGYTF. CDR3 coding DNA: TGTGCCAGCAGGAGTTTGAGGGTTGCTGGCTACACCTTC.

This sequence joins TRBV11-1 and TRBJ2-1; 10 bases agree with TRBD2. CDR3 size: 18 residues. In germline, CDR1 is SGHAT, CDR2 FQDESV (reference sequence). V gave up 6 bases and J gave up 0 bases; unmatched junction bases: 11. The CDR3 sequence: CASRSTSGLFSSYNEQFF. CDR3 nucleotides: TGTGCCAGCAGGTCGACTAGCGGGCTGTTTAGCTCCTACAATGAGCAGTTCTTC.